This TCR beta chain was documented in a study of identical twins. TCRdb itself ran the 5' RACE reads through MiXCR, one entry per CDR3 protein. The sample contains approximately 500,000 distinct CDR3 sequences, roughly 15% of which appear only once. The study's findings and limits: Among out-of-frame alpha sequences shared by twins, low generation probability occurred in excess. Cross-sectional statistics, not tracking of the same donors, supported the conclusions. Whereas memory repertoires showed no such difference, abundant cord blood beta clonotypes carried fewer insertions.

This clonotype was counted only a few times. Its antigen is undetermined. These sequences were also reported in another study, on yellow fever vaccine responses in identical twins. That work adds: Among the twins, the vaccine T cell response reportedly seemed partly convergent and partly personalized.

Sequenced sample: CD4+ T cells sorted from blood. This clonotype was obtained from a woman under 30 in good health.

The CDR3 here is CASSLFYRGTEAFF. The CDR3 DNA sequence: TGTGCCAGCAGCTTATTCTACAGGGGGACTGAAGCTTTCTTT. The chain has TRBV7-2 and TRBJ1-1; TRBD1 matches at 8 bases. The V gene end was trimmed by 2 bases and the J gene end by 5 bases; junction bases not matched to a gene: 4. The CDR3 loop spans 14 amino acids. CDR1 is SGHTA and CDR2 is FQGNSA in the germline V gene. The full variable domain, completed using reference TRBV7-2 and TRBJ1-1, is GAGVSQSPSNKVTEKGKDVELRCDPISGHTALYWYRQSLGQGLEFLIYFQGNSAPDKSGLPSDRFSAERTGGSVSTLTIQRTQQEDSAVYLCASSLFYRGTEAFFGQGTRLTVV.